These 15 T cell receptor beta chains were all obtained from the same sample, sequenced in a study of T cell responses to AZD1222 COVID-19 vaccine (dated by TCRdb to the early 2020s). The intended sense of this specimen's time point label: about 28 days (+/-7) after the second vaccine dose. Interpreted using the paper, the treatment or condition label stands for: meningococcal conjugate vaccine given as trial control. Receptor libraries were prepared by the immunoSEQ multiplex PCR assay. Held by TCRdb, this immuneACCESS table contains in-frame sequences only and omits some clones. Under half of the omission traces to an unresolved V gene where checked; the cause of the rest is unknown. This sample lists roughly 200,000 clones; 80% to 95% were detected once. Jointly, the top ten make up 1% of the sample. The specimen was peripheral blood, collected 28 days after the second dose of the MenACWY control vaccine. The origin of the receptors is an adult who received the MenACWY meningococcal vaccine as a control.

V and J are TRBV6-2 or TRBV6-3 and TRBJ1-5; TRBD1 aligns across 7 bases. The CDR3 has 15 amino acids. J was trimmed by 7 bases and V by 1 base; bases with no gene match: 7. Germline CDR1 is MNHEY and CDR2 is SVGEGT. The CDR3 loop reads CASSYYGTVRQPQHF. The DNA for the CDR3 is TGTGCCAGCAGTTACTACGGGACAGTCAGACAGCCCCAGCATTTT.

The chain recombines TRBV5-6 with TRBJ1-5; D is unclear. The CDR3 covers 16 residues. The V and J ends lost 0 bases and 6 bases respectively, with 16 bases between them. The germline CDR1 and CDR2 sequences are SGHDT and YYEEEE. As DNA, the CDR3 is TGTGCCAGCAGCTTGGGAGAGGAGGGTGGGAGTCAGCCCCAGCATTTT. Its protein is CASSLGEEGGSQPQHF. Complete variable domain (other parts from reference TRBV5-6 and TRBJ1-5): DAGVTQSPTHLIKTRGQQVTLRCSPKSGHDTVSWYQQALGQGPQFIFQYYEEEERQRGNFPDRFSGHQFPNYSSELNVNALLLGDSALYLCASSLGEEGGSQPQHFGDGTRLSIL.

The chain is built from TRBV7-9 and TRBJ2-4; D is perhaps TRBD2 (6 bases). V lost 3 bases and J 0 bases, leaving 9 bases between the germline ends. The germline V gene encodes CDR1 SEHNR and CDR2 FQNEAQ (reference sequence). The CDR3 length is 15 residues. In DNA, the CDR3 is TGTGCCAGCAGCTTGATGGGACTAGCCAAAAACATTCAGTACTTC. Translating it yields CASSLMGLAKNIQYF.

The genes are TRBV5-1 and TRBJ2-3; 7 bases align to TRBD1. Trimming cost V 0 bases and J 6 bases; bases outside gene matches: 7. From germline, CDR1 is SGHRS and CDR2 YFSETQ. This CDR3 has 15 residues. CDR3 sequence: CASSLADRVPDTQYF. CDR3 DNA sequence: TGCGCCAGCAGCTTGGCTGACAGGGTTCCCGATACGCAGTATTTT.

This chain joins TRBV6-6 and TRBJ1-3; no firm D call. This CDR3 comprises 16 residues. The V end was cut by 2 bases, the J end by 0 bases, with 11 bases between. Germline loops: CDR1 MNHNY, CDR2 SVGAGI (reference sequence). This CDR3 is CASSYGQAISGNTIYF. The CDR3 coding sequence is TGTGCCAGCAGTTACGGGCAGGCCATCTCTGGAAACACCATATATTTT.

This clone has more than one count but fewer than ten. J is TRBJ1-5 and V is TRBV7-2, with 7 bases aligning to TRBD1. The CDR3 loop spans 15 amino acids. The germline gives CDR1 SGHTA, CDR2 FQGNSA. V lost 1 base, J lost 0 bases, and 0 bases stayed unmatched. The CDR3 region is CASSLGQGSNQPQHF. DNA of the CDR3: TGTGCCAGCAGCTTAGGACAGGGTAGCAATCAGCCCCAGCATTTT.

The V call is TRBV2, the J call TRBJ1-2, with D perhaps matching TRBD1 (5 bases). Germline loops: CDR1 SNHLY, CDR2 FYNNEI. Trimming took 1 base from V and 5 from J, leaving 11 bases between them. This CDR3 comprises 14 residues. CDR3 sequence reads: CASSEESGTYGYTF. As DNA, the CDR3 is TGTGCCAGCAGTGAAGAATCGGGGACTTATGGCTACACCTTC.

The V call is TRBV18, the J call TRBJ1-4; D possibly corresponds to TRBD1 (6 bases). CDR3 length equals 14 residues. The germline gives CDR1 KGHSH, CDR2 LQKENI. With 3 bases removed from V and 8 bases from J, the gap between germline ends came to 13 bases. CDR3 DNA: TGTGCCAGCTCACCTCAGGGGTCACGGGAAAAACTGTTTTTT. Its protein product is CASSPQGSREKLFF.

The CDR3 nucleotides are TGCGCCAGCAGCTTGTCCCCGGGAACGGGGGGTGAAAAACTGTTTTTT. Translated: CASSLSPGTGGEKLFF. The chain links TRBV5-1 to TRBJ1-4, with D possibly being TRBD1 (5 bases). Germline V lookup: CDR1 SGHRS, CDR2 YFSETQ. Trimming left V 1 base short and J 7 bases short, with 17 bases between. The CDR3 runs to 16 residues.

The genes are TRBV7-9 and TRBJ1-1, with a tentative D call TRBD1 (5 bases). The V end was cut by 0 bases, the J end by 9 bases, with 8 bases between. From germline, CDR1 is SEHNR and CDR2 FQNEAQ (reference sequence). The CDR3 consists of 12 residues. The CDR3 region is CASSLAGDQAFF. CDR3 sequence (DNA): TGTGCCAGCAGCTTAGCCGGGGACCAAGCTTTCTTT.

The rearrangement uses TRBV7-2 and TRBJ1-2, with D possibly TRBD1 on 5 matching bases. The ends were cut back, 1 base at V and 2 bases at J, with 14 bases in the middle. The CDR3 extends over 16 amino acids. Per germline, CDR1 SGHTA and CDR2 FQGNSA. CDR3 coding DNA: TGTGCCAGCAGCTTAGTGGGTGTCGGGGGGAACTATGGCTACACCTTC. Residues: CASSLVGVGGNYGYTF.

The chain couples TRBV5-6 to TRBJ1-2; weak D call: TRBD1 (5 bases). The germline V and J ends were trimmed by 4 bases and 5 bases, with 15 bases remaining between them. This CDR3 comprises 14 residues. Germline loops: CDR1 SGHDT, CDR2 YYEEEE. CDR3 DNA: TGTGCCAGCAGCCCCCAGGGACGGGTATATGGCTACACCTTC. Amino acid sequence: CASSPQGRVYGYTF.

The chain employs TRBV5-4 and TRBJ2-7, with 10 positions matching TRBD1. V gave up 3 bases and J gave up 4 bases; unmatched junction bases: 4. In germline, CDR1 is SGHNT, CDR2 YYREEE (reference sequence). The CDR3 is made up of 14 amino acids. CDR3 sequence (DNA): TGTGCCAGCAGCTATCGGGACAGGGGTTACGAGCAGTACTTC. It translates to CASSYRDRGYEQYF.

V and J are TRBV7-6 and TRBJ2-2, with 13 bases matching TRBD2. Germline V gene data show CDR1 as SGHVS and CDR2 as FNYEAQ. The CDR3 runs 19 residues. J gave up 7 bases and V 6 bases, and 17 bases lay outside the gene matches. The CDR3 sequence: CASRPDTLLAGGLVGELFF. CDR3 DNA: TGTGCCAGCAGACCCGACACGCTACTAGCGGGGGGGCTTGTCGGGGAGCTGTTTTTT.

The J gene is TRBJ2-2, the V gene TRBV5-5; the match to TRBD2 covers 8 bases. The CDR3 totals 15 residues. Losses at the gene ends were 6 bases for V and 2 bases for J; bases not matched to a gene: 6. In germline, CDR1 is SGHKS, CDR2 YYEKEE (reference sequence). The chain's CDR3 is CASTGGAGNTGELFF. CDR3 DNA sequence: TGTGCCAGCACCGGGGGGGCGGGTAACACCGGGGAGCTGTTTTTT.